One and the same sample provided the 25 T cell receptor beta chains below, sequenced in a study of CD8 T cells in ankylosing spondylitis. From the 5' RACE reads, TCRdb called clonotypes with MiXCR, one entry per CDR3 protein. There are about 240,000 distinct CDR3 sequences in the sample; less than 10% occur only once, and around 6.8% lies in the top ten. Sequenced input: blood, either unsorted or a sorted T cell fraction (not recorded which). The receptor set was obtained from a male donor with ankylosing spondylitis or in good health (not recorded which).

The CDR3 loop is CASSQSGAGSTGELFF. The CDR3, as DNA: TGTGCCAGCTCGCAGTCGGGGGCCGGGAGCACCGGGGAGCTGTTTTTT. The chain is built from TRBV7-3 and TRBJ2-2; D may be TRBD1 or TRBD2 (6 bases each). The ends were cut back, 8 bases at V and 4 bases at J, with 20 bases in the middle. The CDR3 is 16 amino acids. Germline V gene sequence: CDR1 SGHTA, CDR2 FQGTGA.

The table lists this clonotype with many counts. The rearrangement joins TRBV24-1 to TRBJ1-2; 8 bases are a match to TRBD1. V was pared by 4 bases and J by 2 bases, with 8 bases of the junction left unmatched. The CDR3 totals 16 residues. The germline CDR1 and CDR2 sequences are KGHDR and SFDVKD. The chain's CDR3 is CATSDTPGTGNYGYTF. The CDR3 DNA is TGTGCCACCAGTGACACCCCCGGGACAGGAAACTATGGCTACACCTTC.

This clonotype was observed at least ten times. The gene calls are TRBV24-1 and TRBJ2-1, with D unclear. Germline lookup yields CDR1 KGHDR and CDR2 SFDVKD. The germline V and J ends were trimmed by 3 bases and 4 bases, with 3 bases remaining between them. This CDR3 region has 12 residues. In DNA, the CDR3 is TGTGCCACCAGTGATGTTTACAATGAGCAGTTCTTC. Protein sequence: CATSDVYNEQFF.

This clonotype has at least ten counts. The V gene is TRBV20-1, the J gene TRBJ2-3; maybe TRBD1 (6 bases). Germline loops: CDR1 DFQATT, CDR2 SNEGSKA (reference sequence). Trimming cost V 5 bases and J 4 bases, with 22 bases left between them. The CDR3 contains 16 residues. The CDR3, as DNA: TGCAGTGCTCGCCTCGGGACACCGAGGGCCCCAGATACGCAGTATTTT. As protein: CSARLGTPRAPDTQYF.

This clonotype has ten or more counts. The chain is built from TRBV19 and TRBJ1-5; 7 positions match TRBD1. This CDR3 spans 16 amino acids. V gave up 5 bases and J gave up 5 bases; unmatched junction bases: 12. Germline V lookup: CDR1 LNHDA, CDR2 SQIVND (reference sequence). The CDR3: CASSPWTGGTHQPQHF. In nucleotides, the CDR3 is TGTGCCAGTAGTCCATGGACAGGAGGGACGCATCAGCCCCAGCATTTT.

At least ten counts were recorded for this clonotype. The chain has TRBV28 and TRBJ2-5; 7 positions match TRBD2. The CDR3 spans 16 residues. Germline values: CDR1 MDHEN, CDR2 SYDVKM. With 5 bases clipped from V and 1 base from J, the junction kept 10 bases outside the gene matches. CDR3 nucleotide sequence: TGTGCCAGCAGTCCGCCCGCTAGCGGATCCCAAGAGACCCAGTACTTC. Protein: CASSPPASGSQETQYF.

This clonotype was detected a few times. This chain joins TRBV2 and TRBJ2-7; 10 nucleotides match TRBD2. The CDR3 is 15 residues long. Losses at the gene ends were 1 base for V and 2 bases for J; bases not matched to a gene: 2. CDR1 is SNHLY, CDR2 FYNNEI, per germline. This CDR3 is CASSEVAGGTYEQYF. Written as DNA, the CDR3 is TGTGCCAGCAGTGAAGTAGCGGGGGGCACCTACGAGCAGTACTTC.

This clonotype was observed at least ten times. The chain has TRBV12-3 or TRBV12-4 and TRBJ2-4; weak D call: TRBD2 (5 bases). Trimming removed 3 bases at V and 3 bases at J, with 12 bases between. The CDR3 is 15 amino acids. The CDR3 loop reads CASSFQAGFKNIQYF. The CDR3 DNA is TGTGCCAGCAGTTTCCAGGCGGGTTTCAAAAACATTCAGTACTTC.

V usage is TRBV3-1 and J usage is TRBJ1-2, with a tentative D call TRBD1 (5 bases). The CDR3 spans 12 residues. V shed 4 bases and J shed 8 bases, with 11 bases lying between them. CDR1 LGHDT and CDR2 YNNKEL come from the germline V gene (reference sequence). CDR3 nucleotides: TGTGCCAGCAGCCTGATCGGGGACGGCTACACCTTC. Its translation: CASSLIGDGYTF.

This clonotype was seen many times. The V and J genes are TRBV14 and TRBJ1-6; no clear D. The CDR3 totals 13 residues. V was cut by 4 bases and J by 8 bases, with 9 bases left in between. Germline loops: CDR1 SGHDN, CDR2 FVKESK. CDR3: CASSPSRDSPLHF. In nucleotides, the CDR3 is TGTGCCAGCAGCCCCTCTAGGGATTCACCCCTCCACTTT.

This clonotype was recorded many times. This chain connects TRBV7-8 to TRBJ1-1; the D gene is possibly TRBD1 (5 bases). Germline V gives CDR1 SGHVS, CDR2 FQNEAQ. CDR3 length: 14 residues. V was pared by 1 base and J by 0 bases, with 6 bases between. CDR3 region: CASSLGGLNTEAFF. For the CDR3, the DNA is TGTGCCAGCAGCTTAGGGGGGTTGAACACTGAAGCTTTCTTT.

This clonotype was observed many times. The rearrangement links TRBV4-1 to TRBJ1-1; no reliable D call. This CDR3 is built from 17 residues. The V gene lost 0 bases and the J gene lost 1 base, with 15 bases spanning the gap. The V gene's germline CDR1 is MGHRA and CDR2 YSYEKL. The DNA of the CDR3 is TGCGCCAGCAGCCAAGATAGAGGCCACTTGGAGAACACTGAAGCTTTCTTT. Translating it yields CASSQDRGHLENTEAFF.

This clonotype appeared many times. The chain combines TRBV10-3 with TRBJ2-1, with D hard to call. Between the trimmed V and J ends, which lost 6 bases and 4 bases, there was a span of 13 bases. The CDR3 consists of 14 residues. Germline V gene sequence: CDR1 ENHRY, CDR2 SYGVKD. The DNA for the CDR3 is TGTGCCATCAGAGGTTCAGGTTCGTACAATGAGCAGTTCTTC. It specifies CAIRGSGSYNEQFF.

This clonotype was recorded at least ten times. The rearrangement uses TRBV7-9 and TRBJ2-3, with 9 bases identical to TRBD2. V gave up 5 bases and J gave up 4 bases; unmatched junction bases: 13. This CDR3 comprises 17 residues. In germline, CDR1 is SEHNR, CDR2 FQNEAQ (reference sequence). CDR3 nucleotides: TGTGCCAGCAGCCCAGTGGGGTTTACTAGCGGGCCAGATACGCAGTATTTT. This codes for CASSPVGFTSGPDTQYF.

The table lists this clonotype with many counts. The chain is built from TRBV5-1 and TRBJ2-7; possible D gene TRBD1, 6 bases. The CDR3 runs 15 residues. The V end was cut by 1 base, the J end by 5 bases, with 16 bases between. The germline V gene has CDR1 SGHRS and CDR2 YFSETQ. The DNA for the CDR3 is TGCGCCAGCAGCTTGTCCCAGGGGAGTAATAACGAGCAGTACTTC. This codes for CASSLSQGSNNEQYF.

Written as DNA, the CDR3 is TGTGCCATCAGGGAAAACACTGAAGCTTTCTTT. Its protein product is CAIRENTEAFF. The chain carries TRBV10-3 and TRBJ1-1; D gene unclear. Trimming stripped 6 bases from V and 2 bases from J, with 4 bases between. The germline CDR1 and CDR2 sequences are ENHRY and SYGVKD. The CDR3 is made up of 11 amino acids.

This clonotype was found many times. The rearrangement joins TRBV5-1 to TRBJ2-4; either TRBD1 or TRBD2 may fit D (5 bases each). Germline assignment: CDR1 SGHRS and CDR2 YFSETQ. The CDR3 covers 14 residues. Trimming left V 0 bases short and J 2 bases short, with 6 bases between. The CDR3 nucleotides are TGCGCCAGCAGCTTGGGGGGGACCAAAAACATTCAGTACTTC. It specifies CASSLGGTKNIQYF.

This clonotype was detected many times. The genes are TRBV11-2 and TRBJ1-1, with unresolved D. Germline CDR1 SGHAT, CDR2 FQNNGV. V shed 4 bases and J shed 5 bases, with 17 bases lying between them. CDR3 length: 15 residues. CDR3 DNA sequence: TGTGCCAGCAGCTCCCTGATCCGGAAGAGGACTGAAGCTTTCTTT. Translating it yields CASSSLIRKRTEAFF.

This clonotype was recorded at least ten times. Here the CDR3 reads CASRTRASSEQFF. CDR3 sequence (DNA): TGTGCCAGCAGAACAAGGGCATCCTCTGAGCAGTTCTTC. The chain employs TRBV12-3 or TRBV12-4 and TRBJ2-1; no definite D call. V lost 6 bases and J lost 9, with 15 bases in between. The CDR3 length is 13 residues.

This clonotype occurred many times. V gene TRBV7-8 combines with J gene TRBJ2-1; the match to TRBD2 covers 13 bases. The CDR3 runs 16 residues. Germline V gene data show CDR1 as SGHVS and CDR2 as FQNEAQ. Trimming took 6 bases from V and 3 from J; bases not matched to a gene: 5. The CDR3 sequence: CASRSTSGRVYNEQFF. DNA of the CDR3: TGTGCCAGCAGATCCACTAGCGGGAGGGTCTACAATGAGCAGTTCTTC.

Many counts were recorded for this clonotype. Here the CDR3 reads CAWSVQSGNEQFF. DNA of the CDR3: TGTGCCTGGAGTGTTCAGAGTGGTAATGAGCAGTTCTTC. The genes are TRBV30 and TRBJ2-1; no reliable D call. Trimming shortened V by 0 bases and J by 7 bases, and 10 bases separated the two germline ends. The germline V gene encodes CDR1 GTSNPN and CDR2 SVGIG (reference sequence). There are 13 residues in the CDR3.

This clonotype was recorded at least ten times. CDR3 sequence (DNA): TGCTCACACCGGGACGGGAGGGAAAACAATGAGCAGTTCTTC. Translation: CSHRDGRENNEQFF. The V gene is TRBV20-1, the J gene TRBJ2-1; the match to TRBD2 covers 8 bases. This CDR3 has 14 amino acids. Germline V gives CDR1 DFQATT, CDR2 SNEGSKA (reference sequence).

This clonotype was picked up many times. CDR3 protein: CSAIREGEKLFF. CDR3 DNA: TGCAGTGCTATCAGGGAGGGTGAAAAACTGTTTTTT. The chain couples TRBV20-1 to TRBJ1-4, with D perhaps matching TRBD1 (5 bases). V was cut by 4 bases and J by 7 bases, with 10 bases left in between. Germline lookup yields CDR1 DFQATT and CDR2 SNEGSKA (reference sequence). This CDR3 comprises 12 residues.

This clonotype was detected many times. The chain combines TRBV7-2 with TRBJ2-3, with D tentatively TRBD2 (5 bases). The germline V gene has CDR1 SGHTA and CDR2 FQGNSA. CDR3 length: 12 amino acids. Trimming shortened V by 4 bases and J by 7 bases, and 9 bases separated the two germline ends. The CDR3 is CASSSPGNTQYF. In DNA form, the CDR3 reads TGTGCCAGCAGCTCCCCCGGGAATACGCAGTATTTT.

This clonotype occurred many times. The gene calls are TRBV19 and TRBJ2-7; D unclear. Germline assignment: CDR1 LNHDA and CDR2 SQIVND (reference sequence). The ends were cut back, 5 bases at V and 4 bases at J, with 15 bases in the middle. This CDR3 contains 14 residues. DNA of the CDR3: TGTGCCAGTAGTTACTCTGAGACTCGGTACGAGCAGTACTTC. Translated, it gives CASSYSETRYEQYF.